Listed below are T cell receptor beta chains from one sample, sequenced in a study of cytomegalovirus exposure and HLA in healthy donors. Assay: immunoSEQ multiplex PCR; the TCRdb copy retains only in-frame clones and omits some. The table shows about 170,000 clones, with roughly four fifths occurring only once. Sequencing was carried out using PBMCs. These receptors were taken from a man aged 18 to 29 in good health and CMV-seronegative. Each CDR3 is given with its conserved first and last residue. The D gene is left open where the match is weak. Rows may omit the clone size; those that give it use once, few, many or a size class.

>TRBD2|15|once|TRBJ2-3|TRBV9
CASSSSGGRRDTQYF
TGTGCCAGCAGCTCCAGCGGGGGGAGACGAGATACGCAGTATTTT
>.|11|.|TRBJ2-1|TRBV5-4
CASWGDNEQFF
TGTGCCAGCTGGGGGGACAATGAGCAGTTCTTC
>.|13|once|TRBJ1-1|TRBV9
CASSVGGDTEAFF
TGTGCCAGCAGCGTAGGAGGTGACACTGAAGCTTTCTTT
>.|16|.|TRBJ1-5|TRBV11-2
CASSLGLYEASQPQHF
TGTGCCAGCAGCTTAGGGCTCTACGAGGCCTCTCAGCCCCAGCATTTT
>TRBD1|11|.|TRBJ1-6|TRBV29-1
CSVEDRQGRRF
TGCAGCGTTGAAGATCGACAGGGCCGCCGATTT
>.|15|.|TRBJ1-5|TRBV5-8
CASSLGPMGVQPQHF
TGTGCCAGCAGCTTGGGACCTATGGGCGTCCAGCCCCAGCATTTT
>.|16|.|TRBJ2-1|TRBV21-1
CASSGRLAGEYNEQFF
TGTGCCAGCAGCGGCCGACTAGCGGGGGAATACAATGAGCAGTTCTTC
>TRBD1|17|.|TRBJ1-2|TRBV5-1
CASSLGALGRGHYGYTF
TGCGCCAGCAGCTTGGGGGCCCTAGGCAGGGGGCATTATGGCTACACCTTC
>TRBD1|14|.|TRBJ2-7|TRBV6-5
CAWDAGQGAYEQYF
TGTGCCTGGGACGCGGGACAGGGGGCCTACGAGCAGTACTTC
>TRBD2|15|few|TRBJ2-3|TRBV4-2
CASSQGTSDTDTQYF
TGTGCCAGCAGCCAAGGGACTAGCGACACAGATACGCAGTATTTT
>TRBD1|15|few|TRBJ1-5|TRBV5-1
CASSSGQGLDQPQHF
TGCGCCAGCAGCTCGGGACAGGGGCTCGACCAGCCCCAGCATTTT
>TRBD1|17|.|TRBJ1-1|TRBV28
CASSGVTGGWANTEAFF
TGTGCCAGCAGTGGCGTCACAGGGGGCTGGGCGAACACTGAAGCTTTCTTT
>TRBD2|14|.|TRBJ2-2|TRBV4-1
CASWASGGVGELFF
TGCGCCTCCTGGGCTAGCGGGGGGGTTGGGGAGCTGTTTTTT
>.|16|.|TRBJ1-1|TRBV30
CAWSVRGGTLNTEAFF
TGTGCCTGGAGTGTACGTGGCGGAACTTTGAACACTGAAGCTTTCTTT
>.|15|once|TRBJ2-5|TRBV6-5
CASSYSRGGWETQYF
TGTGCCAGCAGTTACTCGAGGGGAGGATGGGAGACCCAGTACTTC
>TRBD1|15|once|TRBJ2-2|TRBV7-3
CASSSRQGYTGELFF
TGTGCCAGCAGCTCCCGACAGGGCTACACCGGGGAGCTGTTTTTT
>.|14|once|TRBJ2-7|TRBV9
CASSPSGPAYEQYF
TGTGCCAGCAGCCCGAGCGGGCCAGCTTACGAGCAGTACTTC
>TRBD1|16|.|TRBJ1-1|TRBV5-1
CASSFATGVMNTEAFF
TGCGCCAGCAGCTTTGCGACAGGGGTCATGAACACTGAAGCTTTCTTT
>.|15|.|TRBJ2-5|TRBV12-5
CASGLGRQPQETQYF
TGTGCTAGTGGTTTGGGCCGACAGCCCCAAGAGACCCAGTACTTC
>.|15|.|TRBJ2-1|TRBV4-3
CASSPGTQSHNEQFF
TGCGCCAGCAGCCCGGGGACTCAAAGCCACAATGAGCAGTTCTTC
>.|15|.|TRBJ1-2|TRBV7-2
CASSLDRKSNYGYTF
TGTGCCAGCAGCTTAGACAGAAAATCTAACTATGGCTACACCTTC
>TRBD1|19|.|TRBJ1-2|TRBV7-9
CASSRSHGTVGLFDYGYTF
TGTGCCAGCAGCCGGTCCCACGGGACAGTGGGGCTTTTCGACTATGGCTACACCTTC
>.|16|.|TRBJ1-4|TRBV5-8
CASSLVLLDRREKLFF
TGTGCCAGCAGCCTAGTACTCCTTGACAGAAGAGAAAAACTGTTTTTT
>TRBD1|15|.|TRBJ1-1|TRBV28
CASSWTGMGGTEAFF
TGTGCCAGCAGTTGGACAGGTATGGGCGGCACTGAAGCTTTCTTT
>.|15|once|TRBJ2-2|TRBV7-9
CASSLLAANTGELFF
TGTGCCAGCAGCTTATTAGCGGCGAACACCGGGGAGCTGTTTTTT
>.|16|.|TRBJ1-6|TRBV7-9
CASSLGTGTYNSPLHF
TGTGCCAGCAGTCTCGGAACAGGGACCTATAATTCACCCCTCCACTTT
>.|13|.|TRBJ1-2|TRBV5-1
CASREGSLEGYTF
TGCGCCAGCAGGGAAGGGAGTCTGGAGGGCTACACCTTC
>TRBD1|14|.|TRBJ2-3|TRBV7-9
CASSLRDREDTQYF
TGTGCCAGCAGCTTAAGGGACAGAGAGGATACGCAGTATTTT
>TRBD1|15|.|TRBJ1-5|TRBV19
CASSSGTGVNQPQHF
TGTGCCAGTAGCTCCGGGACAGGGGTTAATCAGCCCCAGCATTTT
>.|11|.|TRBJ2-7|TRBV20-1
CSARAEIRQYF
TGCAGTGCTAGAGCCGAGATTAGGCAGTACTTC
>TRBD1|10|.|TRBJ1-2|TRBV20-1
CSWDRGGYTF
TGCAGTTGGGACAGGGGAGGCTACACCTTC
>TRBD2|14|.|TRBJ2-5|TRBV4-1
CASSPGTRDETQYF
TGCGCCAGCAGCCCCGGGACTAGGGATGAGACCCAGTACTTC
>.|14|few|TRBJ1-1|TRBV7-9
CASSLQSRHTEAFF
TGTGCCAGCAGCTTACAGTCTCGTCACACTGAAGCTTTCTTT
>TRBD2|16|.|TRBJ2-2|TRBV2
CASRSGLAGATGELFF
TGTGCCAGCAGGTCGGGACTAGCGGGAGCGACCGGGGAGCTGTTTTTT
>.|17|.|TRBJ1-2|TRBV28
CASSLTRPGGVAYGYTF
TGTGCCAGCAGTTTAACCCGCCCGGGGGGCGTAGCCTATGGCTACACCTTC
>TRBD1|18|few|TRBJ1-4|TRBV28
CASSFGPGQGFSNEKLFF
TGTGCCAGCAGTTTCGGACCGGGACAGGGTTTCTCTAATGAAAAACTGTTTTTT
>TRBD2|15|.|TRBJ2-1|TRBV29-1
CSVEDPSGDYNEQFF
TGCAGCGTTGAAGATCCCAGCGGGGATTACAATGAGCAGTTCTTC
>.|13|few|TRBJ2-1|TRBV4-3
CASSQVVGVQQFF
TGCGCCAGCAGCCAAGTAGTCGGGGTACAGCAGTTCTTC
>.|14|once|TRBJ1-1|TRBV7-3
CASSLVPGGTEAFF
TGTGCCAGCAGCTTAGTCCCCGGGGGCACTGAAGCTTTCTTT
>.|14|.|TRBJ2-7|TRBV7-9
CASSIDNRGDEQYF
TGTGCCAGCAGCATAGACAATAGAGGCGACGAGCAGTACTTC
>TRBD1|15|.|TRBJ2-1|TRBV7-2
CASSFRQGPYNEQFF
TGTGCCAGCAGCTTCCGACAGGGCCCCTACAATGAGCAGTTCTTC
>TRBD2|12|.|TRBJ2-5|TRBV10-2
CASRAGPKTQYF
TGCGCCAGCAGAGCGGGGCCCAAGACCCAGTACTTC
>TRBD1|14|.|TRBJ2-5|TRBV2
CASRRTGVWETQYF
TGTGCCAGCAGAAGGACAGGGGTTTGGGAGACCCAGTACTTC
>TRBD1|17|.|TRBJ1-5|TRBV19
CASSSFGTGVFGQPQHF
TGTGCCAGTAGTTCTTTTGGGACAGGGGTTTTCGGACAGCCCCAGCATTTT
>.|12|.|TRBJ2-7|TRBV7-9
CASSFGGAEQYF
TGTGCCAGCAGCTTTGGGGGGGCTGAGCAGTACTTC
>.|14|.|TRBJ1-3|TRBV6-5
CASSYSRAGNTIYF
TGTGCCAGCAGTTACAGCCGAGCTGGAAACACCATATATTTT
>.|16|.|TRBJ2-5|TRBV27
CASRRGGQGGVETQYF
TGTGCCAGCCGTAGGGGGGGGCAGGGCGGAGTGGAGACCCAGTACTTC
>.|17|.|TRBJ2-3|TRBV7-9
CASRERPNKRGTDTQYF
TGTGCCAGCAGGGAGCGGCCGAACAAAAGGGGCACAGATACGCAGTATTTT
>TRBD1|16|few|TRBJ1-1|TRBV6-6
CASSPRTGGAGTEAFF
TGTGCCAGCAGCCCTAGGACAGGGGGCGCTGGGACTGAAGCTTTCTTT
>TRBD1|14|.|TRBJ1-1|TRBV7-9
CASSLTGGNTEAFF
TGTGCCAGCAGCCTGACAGGGGGGAACACTGAAGCTTTCTTT
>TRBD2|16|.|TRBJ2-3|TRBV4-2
CASSLPSGGAGDTQYF
TGTGCCAGCAGCCTTCCTAGCGGGGGGGCTGGTGATACGCAGTATTTT
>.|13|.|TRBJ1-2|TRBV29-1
CSVEDGQNYGYTF
TGCAGCGTTGAAGATGGACAGAACTATGGCTACACCTTC
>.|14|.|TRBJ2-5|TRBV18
CASSPKYEGETQYF
TGTGCCAGCTCACCAAAATACGAGGGTGAGACCCAGTACTTC
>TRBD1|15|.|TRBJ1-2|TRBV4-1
CASSQEIGTDYGYTF
TGCGCCAGCAGCCAAGAAATCGGGACAGACTATGGCTACACCTTC
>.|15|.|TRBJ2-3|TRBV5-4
CASSSTTSSTDTQYF
TGTGCCAGCAGCTCGACAACTAGCTCCACAGATACGCAGTATTTT